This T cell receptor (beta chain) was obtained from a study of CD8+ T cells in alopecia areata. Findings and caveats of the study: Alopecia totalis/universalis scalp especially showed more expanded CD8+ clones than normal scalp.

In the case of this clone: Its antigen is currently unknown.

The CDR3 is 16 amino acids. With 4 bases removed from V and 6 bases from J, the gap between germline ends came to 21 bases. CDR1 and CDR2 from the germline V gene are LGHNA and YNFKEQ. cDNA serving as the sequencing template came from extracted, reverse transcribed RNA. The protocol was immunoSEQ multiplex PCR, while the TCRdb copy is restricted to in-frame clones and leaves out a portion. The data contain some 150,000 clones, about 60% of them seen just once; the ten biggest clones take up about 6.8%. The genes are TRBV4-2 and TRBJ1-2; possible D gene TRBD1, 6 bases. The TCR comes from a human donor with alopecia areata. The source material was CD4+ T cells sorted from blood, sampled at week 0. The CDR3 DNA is TGTGCCAGCAGCCGTCTTAACGGGGGCGGAGAGGATGGCTACACCTTC. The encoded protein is CASSRLNGGGEDGYTF.